This T cell receptor (beta chain) was captured in a study of type 1 and type 2 diabetes patients. Whole-study context: Donors were type 1 diabetes, type 2 diabetes, or nondiabetic controls. The whole study generated fewer than 25 million paired-end reads. Magnetic bead positive selection isolated CD4+ or CD8+ T cells from PBMCs. General study points: Some expanded clones seen only in T1D might occur in additional T2D or control samples.

A word on this clonotype: Antigen specificity is unknown.

Genomic DNA was the PCR template. Amplification of the beta chain CDR3 used 30 forward and 13 reverse multiplex primers. TCRdb re-derived calls from the multiplex PCR reads in MiXCR, one entry per CDR3 protein. The repertoire includes about 250,000 distinct CDR3 sequences, 45% to 60% of them detected once, and 12% to 15% sits in the top ten. The sample was peripheral blood mononuclear cells (PBMCs). The clonotype comes from a man younger than 35 with type 2 diabetes.

The CDR3 region has the DNA TGTGCCAGCAGCCCAAGGGACAGTTCCGGAGAAGCTTTCTTT. This translates into CASSPRDSSGEAFF. The gene calls are TRBV7-2 and TRBJ1-1; TRBD1 agrees at 7 bases. CDR3 size: 14 residues. Trimming cost V 5 bases and J 8 bases; bases outside gene matches: 11. Germline V lookup: CDR1 SGHTA, CDR2 FQGNSA.